Following are 4 T cell receptor beta chains from one sample sequenced in a study of blood T cell repertoires in COVID-19. Clones were read by immunoSEQ multiplex PCR, and TCRdb kept only the in-frame ones, dropping some. The top ten clones hold 5% to 7% of a sample with 80,000 to 130,000 clones, roughly 90% of them seen once. Source material: peripheral blood. The receptors derive from a man in his sixties or seventies with acute or convalescent COVID-19.

There are a few counts of this clone. The gene calls are TRBV7-9 and TRBJ1-1; 8 bases are a match to TRBD1. In germline, CDR1 is SEHNR, CDR2 FQNEAQ (reference sequence). V lost 5 bases to trimming and J lost 6 bases; unmatched junction nucleotides: 5. The CDR3 has 13 residues. CDR3 bases: TGTGCCAGCAGCCTAGACAGGGGAGCTGAAGCTTTCTTT. Translation: CASSLDRGAEAFF.

V and J are TRBV5-6 and TRBJ2-1, with 12 bases fitting TRBD2. CDR3 size: 15 residues. V lost 4 bases and J lost 10; bases outside the gene matches: 9. The germline gives CDR1 SGHDT, CDR2 YYEEEE. The CDR3 region is CASSRWTSGNIEQFF. The CDR3 DNA sequence: TGTGCCAGCAGCCGATGGACTAGCGGGAACATCGAGCAGTTCTTC.

The chain is built from TRBV12-5 and TRBJ1-2, with 8 nucleotides matching TRBD1. In germline, CDR1 is LGHNT, CDR2 FRNRAP. The CDR3 loop spans 16 amino acids. The ends lost 6 bases at V and 2 bases at J; junction bases unmatched: 11. In DNA form, the CDR3 reads TGTGCTAGTGGCATGACAGGGGTCAGCGCCAACTATGGCTACACCTTC. Translation: CASGMTGVSANYGYTF.

CDR3 amino acids: CASSVDPGGQETQYF. The CDR3 DNA sequence: TGTGCCAGCAGCGTAGACCCGGGAGGGCAAGAGACCCAGTACTTC. The V call is TRBV9, the J call TRBJ2-5, with TRBD2 identical over 8 bases. V shed 0 bases and J 2 bases; nucleotides not matched to a gene: 3. Per the germline V gene, CDR1 is SGDLS and CDR2 is YYNGEE. This CDR3 region has 15 residues. Combining the CDR3 with reference TRBV9 and TRBJ2-5 gives the whole variable domain DSGVTQTPKHLITATGQRVTLRCSPRSGDLSVYWYQQSLDQGLQFLIQYYNGEERAKGNILERFSAQQFPDLHSELNLSSLELGDSALYFCASSVDPGGQETQYFGPGTRLLVL.